Below are 26 T cell receptor beta chains sequenced from a single sample in a study of technical replicates of blood from several donors. The assay was immunoSEQ multiplex PCR, and TCRdb's table has in-frame clones only and misses some. The sample records about 80,000 clones, roughly 90% being singletons. Specimen: T cells isolated from PBMCs. The receptors were sampled from a human donor in good health.

The V and J genes are TRBV5-1 and TRBJ1-1, with 8 bases lining up with TRBD1. CDR3 length: 14 residues. Trimming cost V 4 bases and J 4 bases; bases outside gene matches: 6. Germline CDR1 is SGHRS and CDR2 is YFSETQ. The CDR3 protein is CASSLDRAGTEAFF. As DNA, the CDR3 is TGCGCCAGCAGCCTGGACAGGGCCGGCACTGAAGCTTTCTTT.

The chain joins TRBV28 to TRBJ1-2, with D hard to call. CDR3 size: 13 residues. The V end was cut by 2 bases, the J end by 3 bases, with 7 bases between. Germline V gene lookup returns CDR1 MDHEN and CDR2 SYDVKM. CDR3 residues: CASSLIGDYGYTF. CDR3 DNA sequence: TGTGCCAGCAGTTTAATCGGAGACTATGGCTACACCTTC.

The genes are TRBV6-1 and TRBJ2-5; D unclear. Germline CDR1 is MNHNS and CDR2 is SASEGT. Trimming took off 4 bases at V and 4 bases at J, with 10 bases between the two ends. There are 13 residues in the CDR3. For the CDR3, the DNA is TGTGCCAGCAGTGTTGGCCGCCGAGAGACCCAGTACTTC. Encoded protein: CASSVGRRETQYF.

The chain carries TRBV27 and TRBJ1-1, with D possibly being TRBD1 (5 bases). V was shortened by 9 bases and J by 2 bases, with 10 bases between the two germline ends. The CDR3 has 12 amino acids. Germline CDR1 is MNHEY and CDR2 is SMNVEV (reference sequence). The CDR3 protein is CASKTGNTEAFF. The CDR3 bases are TGTGCCAGTAAAACAGGCAACACTGAAGCTTTCTTT.

CDR3 bases: TGTGCCAGCAGTCGGACTAGCGATACCTCCTACAATGAGCAGTTCTTC. It codes for CASSRTSDTSYNEQFF. The chain recombines TRBV7-9 with TRBJ2-1; 9 nucleotides agree with TRBD2. The V gene's germline CDR1 is SEHNR and CDR2 FQNEAQ (reference sequence). The CDR3 sequence is 16 residues long. J lost 0 bases, V lost 6 bases, and 6 bases had no gene match.

The rearrangement uses TRBV30 and TRBJ1-1; the match to TRBD1 covers 9 bases. V lost 3 bases, J lost 11 bases, and 13 bases stayed unmatched. CDR3 length equals 14 residues. The germline V gene has CDR1 GTSNPN and CDR2 SVGIG (reference sequence). The CDR3 reads CAWRDPGQGARAFF. The CDR3 DNA sequence: TGTGCCTGGAGGGACCCGGGACAGGGCGCCAGGGCTTTCTTT.

The genes are TRBV2 and TRBJ2-1, with 10 bases matching TRBD2. V was pared by 4 bases and J by 6 bases, with 3 bases of the junction left unmatched. The CDR3 is made up of 14 amino acids. The germline V gene encodes CDR1 SNHLY and CDR2 FYNNEI. The CDR3, as DNA: TGTGCCAGCAGTGTAGGGACTAGCGCCAATGAGCAGTTCTTC. Amino acid sequence: CASSVGTSANEQFF.

This chain uses TRBV6-1 with TRBJ2-3; D not resolved. CDR1 is MNHNS and CDR2 is SASEGT in the germline V gene. V lost 7 bases and J lost 0, with 8 bases in between. The CDR3 is 13 residues long. CDR3 amino acids: CASTVSSTDTQYF. CDR3 in DNA: TGTGCCAGCACTGTCAGTAGCACAGATACGCAGTATTTT.

The chain uses TRBV19 and TRBJ2-7, with D possibly matching TRBD2 (5 bases). The V gene lost 7 bases and the J gene lost 0 bases, with 10 bases spanning the gap. CDR3 length equals 13 residues. Germline CDR1 is LNHDA and CDR2 is SQIVND (reference sequence). The CDR3 DNA reads TGTGCCAGTAACCCACGGGGCTCCTACGAGCAGTACTTC. Translated, it gives CASNPRGSYEQYF.

The chain uses TRBV11-2 and TRBJ1-5; unclear D gene. V was trimmed by 4 bases and J by 6 bases, leaving 10 bases between them. Germline V gene lookup returns CDR1 SGHAT and CDR2 FQNNGV. This CDR3 has 13 residues. For the CDR3, the DNA is TGTGCCAGCAGCTCCGATCCGGGTCAGCCCCAGCATTTT. Translating it yields CASSSDPGQPQHF. The variable domain in full, completed from reference TRBV11-2 and TRBJ1-5, reads EAGVAQSPRYKIIEKRQSVAFWCNPISGHATLYWYQQILGQGPKLLIQFQNNGVVDDSQLPKDRFSAERLKGVDSTLKIQPAKLEDSAVYLCASSSDPGQPQHFGDGTRLSIL.

The sample holds one count of this clone. The chain couples TRBV29-1 to TRBJ2-2; perhaps TRBD2 as D (5 bases). V lost 4 bases to trimming and J lost 1 base, with 19 bases between them. The CDR3 totals 17 residues. In germline, CDR1 is SQVTM, CDR2 ANQGSEA. The CDR3, as DNA: TGCAGCGTTGGGTCTAGCAGTAAATCGATGAACACCGGGGAGCTGTTTTTT. Translating it yields CSVGSSSKSMNTGELFF.

The V call is TRBV28, the J call TRBJ1-5; maybe TRBD1 (6 bases). Germline V gene sequence: CDR1 MDHEN, CDR2 SYDVKM. V lost 2 bases and J lost 0, with 17 bases in between. The CDR3 runs to 18 residues. The CDR3 region has the DNA TGTGCCAGCAGTTTAATAGGGACATCCCAATTTAGCAATCAGCCCCAGCATTTT. It encodes CASSLIGTSQFSNQPQHF.

This chain joins TRBV6-5 and TRBJ2-7, with 9 bases fitting TRBD2. Germline CDR1 and CDR2: MNHEY and SVGAGI. The CDR3 runs to 16 residues. The J segment lost 3 bases and the V segment lost 0 bases, leaving 6 bases of the junction unmatched. This CDR3 is CASSYSGLAGLYEQYF. The DNA for the CDR3 is TGTGCCAGCAGTTACTCGGGCCTAGCGGGACTCTACGAGCAGTACTTC.

This rearrangement joins TRBV7-3 to TRBJ2-1; 15 bases align to TRBD2. Germline V gene lookup returns CDR1 SGHTA and CDR2 FQGTGA. This CDR3 region has 16 residues. V was pared by 5 bases and J by 5 bases, with 4 bases of the junction left unmatched. As DNA, the CDR3 is TGTGCCAGCAGCCCCCGGACTAGCGGGAGGGACAATGAGCAGTTCTTC. This sequence encodes CASSPRTSGRDNEQFF.

This sequence joins TRBV19 and TRBJ1-2; weak D call: TRBD1 (5 bases). Germline assignment: CDR1 LNHDA and CDR2 SQIVND (reference sequence). V lost 6 bases, J lost 2 bases, and 19 bases lay in between. This CDR3 contains 16 residues. Here the CDR3 reads CASSIFGGSHNYGYTF. In nucleotides, the CDR3 is TGTGCCAGTAGCATTTTCGGGGGTTCCCACAACTATGGCTACACCTTC.

This chain uses TRBV1 with TRBJ2-5; the D call of TRBD2 is as the table states it, not checked on the DNA. TRBV1 represents a pseudogene. There are 14 residues in the CDR3. DNA for the CDR3: TGCACCAGCAGCCAAGTAATCCCCGAAGAGACCCAGTACTTC. Protein: CTSSQVIPEETQYF.

The rearrangement uses TRBV27 and TRBJ1-5; D gene unclear. Germline V gene data show CDR1 as MNHEY and CDR2 as SMNVEV (reference sequence). The CDR3 has 17 amino acids. The V end lost 4 bases, the J end lost 0 bases, and 16 bases lay between the germline ends. DNA for the CDR3: TGTGCCAGCAGTTCCTATACTCGACATAATAGCAATCAGCCCCAGCATTTT. Encoded protein: CASSSYTRHNSNQPQHF.

The CDR3 reads CASSSATGVITDTQYF. The CDR3 DNA reads TGTGCCAGCAGCTCAGCGACAGGGGTTATAACAGATACGCAGTATTTT. The chain carries TRBV7-6 and TRBJ2-3; TRBD1 aligns across 8 bases. J was trimmed by 3 bases and V by 4 bases; bases with no gene match: 9. CDR1 SGHVS and CDR2 FNYEAQ come from the germline V gene. The CDR3 is 16 amino acids.

This chain links TRBV2 with TRBJ2-2, with 10 bases fitting TRBD2. The germline V gene encodes CDR1 SNHLY and CDR2 FYNNEI. Losses at the gene ends were 8 bases for V and 7 bases for J; bases not matched to a gene: 10. This CDR3 is built from 15 residues. The CDR3 loop reads CASSTIAGGHGELFF. CDR3 nucleotide sequence: TGTGCCAGCTCTACAATAGCGGGAGGCCACGGGGAGCTGTTTTTT.

The chain employs TRBV2 and TRBJ2-5; 12 bases are shared with TRBD2. The CDR3 spans 16 residues. CDR1 is SNHLY, CDR2 FYNNEI, per germline. The V gene end was trimmed by 11 bases and the J gene end by 2 bases; junction bases not matched to a gene: 12. CDR3 in DNA: TGTGCCGGAACGAGACTAGCGGGAGTCCCTCAAGAGACCCAGTACTTC. Its protein product is CAGTRLAGVPQETQYF.

The chain uses TRBV7-8 and TRBJ2-7, with 8 positions matching TRBD2. The CDR3 covers 14 residues. Germline trimming cut 4 bases from V and 6 bases from J; bases unmatched to any gene: 8. The germline gives CDR1 SGHVS, CDR2 FQNEAQ. This chain's CDR3 is CASSSGLGEGEQYF. The CDR3 DNA sequence: TGTGCCAGCAGCTCGGGACTAGGAGAAGGCGAGCAGTACTTC.

V gene TRBV5-1 combines with J gene TRBJ2-3, with TRBD2 matching over 12 bases. V lost 4 bases to trimming and J lost 5 bases; unmatched junction nucleotides: 8. Germline CDR1 reads SGHRS; CDR2 reads YFSETQ. CDR3 size: 16 residues. Here the CDR3 DNA reads TGCGCCAGCAGCGCCGTTACTAGCGGGAGGCGAGATACGCAGTATTTT. Its protein product is CASSAVTSGRRDTQYF.

The rearrangement links TRBV29-1 to TRBJ2-1; 11 nucleotides match TRBD2. Germline loops: CDR1 SQVTM, CDR2 ANQGSEA. Trimming at V came to 8 bases and at J to 7 bases, leaving 10 bases not matched to a gene. This CDR3 contains 14 residues. In DNA, the CDR3 is TGCAGCATAAGCCCAATAGCGGGAGGGAATGAGCAGTTCTTC. Protein sequence: CSISPIAGGNEQFF.

This chain links TRBV9 with TRBJ2-3, with D unresolved. CDR3 length equals 16 residues. Germline CDR1 reads SGDLS; CDR2 reads YYNGEE. V gave up 0 bases and J gave up 0 bases, with 11 bases separating them. The CDR3 protein is CASSVEPQPSTDTQYF. The CDR3 DNA reads TGTGCCAGCAGCGTAGAGCCACAGCCTAGCACAGATACGCAGTATTTT. Based on the CDR3 plus reference TRBV9 and TRBJ2-3, the full variable domain is DSGVTQTPKHLITATGQRVTLRCSPRSGDLSVYWYQQSLDQGLQFLIQYYNGEERAKGNILERFSAQQFPDLHSELNLSSLELGDSALYFCASSVEPQPSTDTQYFGPGTRLTVL.

The rearrangement joins TRBV4-3 to TRBJ2-1; TRBD2 is a possible D gene (5 bases). CDR3 size: 12 residues. Germline CDR1 and CDR2: LGHNA and YSLEER. Trimming shortened V by 2 bases and J by 9 bases, and 8 bases separated the two germline ends. CDR3 DNA sequence: TGCGCCAGCAGCCAATTACGGGGTGAGCAGTTCTTC. The encoded protein is CASSQLRGEQFF.

This sequence joins TRBV9 and TRBJ2-3; 10 nucleotides match TRBD2. The CDR3 consists of 18 residues. Losses at the gene ends were 0 bases for V and 4 bases for J; bases not matched to a gene: 11. The germline V gene encodes CDR1 SGDLS and CDR2 YYNGEE. This CDR3 reads CASSVALAGGGGADTQYF. The CDR3 DNA reads TGTGCCAGCAGCGTAGCTTTAGCGGGAGGAGGAGGGGCAGATACGCAGTATTTT.